What follows describes a single TCR beta chain. This sample stems from a study of blood T cell repertoires in COVID-19. Across the study: Both acute and convalescent COVID-19 samples were obtained from the United States, Italy and Spain. T cells, B-cell-depleted T cells, or PBMCs supplied cDNA or gDNA.

Methods used by the authors: Using reference gene primer amplification, nucleated cell counts were estimated. Sequencing used immunoSEQ multiplex PCR; TCRdb keeps in-frame clones, though not all of them. From that table come the V and J calls and clone size; the DNA was used to work out D and trimming. The table records approximately 85,000 clones, 90% of them present only once. After removal of 2 bases from V and 3 bases from J, the junction contained 11 bases not matched to a gene. CDR3 length: 18 residues. The V gene's germline CDR1 is SGHRS and CDR2 YFSETQ. J is TRBJ2-2 and V is TRBV5-1, with TRBD2 matching over 9 bases. Material for sequencing was peripheral blood. The clonotype originates from a woman older than 75 with active or convalescent COVID-19. CDR3 in amino acids: CASSFTPLAGSDTGELFF. For the CDR3, the DNA is TGCGCCAGCAGCTTCACGCCCCTAGCGGGGTCGGACACCGGGGAGCTGTTTTTT.